Shown below are 10 T cell receptor beta chains from a single sample sequenced in a study of cytomegalovirus exposure and HLA in healthy donors. PCR was performed using 60 Vbeta and 13 Jbeta primers. Measured with immunoSEQ multiplex PCR; TCRdb has only the in-frame clones, and not every one. The profile shows 150,000 or so clones, around 82% of them singletons. The sequenced sample was PBMCs. Every receptor here comes from a woman in her 40s in good health and CMV-seropositive.

The CDR3 DNA reads TGTGCCAGCAGCTCTCACAGGGGGCAGGAGACCCAGTACTTC. Translation: CASSSHRGQETQYF. V gene TRBV11-3 combines with J gene TRBJ2-5, with 9 bases aligning to TRBD1. Trimming at V came to 4 bases and at J to 5 bases, leaving 5 bases not matched to a gene. CDR1 is SGHNT, CDR2 YENEEA, per germline. The CDR3 has 14 residues.

This clone was seen more than once but under ten times. The chain links TRBV9 to TRBJ2-3; no clear D. This CDR3 has 15 amino acids. The germline V gene has CDR1 SGDLS and CDR2 YYNGEE. V dropped 0 bases and J dropped 2 bases, with 10 bases sitting between them. CDR3 residues: CASSVGTGPTDTQYF. The DNA of the CDR3 is TGTGCCAGCAGCGTAGGCACGGGTCCCACAGATACGCAGTATTTT.

Note on this clone: Other DNA sequences in this specimen translate into the identical CDR3. The rearrangement uses TRBV7-3 and TRBJ2-1; 8 bases agree with TRBD2. After removal of 2 bases from V and 5 bases from J, the junction contained 2 bases not matched to a gene. Germline V gives CDR1 SGHTA, CDR2 FQGTGA. This CDR3 contains 14 residues. The CDR3 DNA reads TGTGCCAGCAGCTTAGCGGGAGGAAACAATGAGCAGTTCTTC. It encodes CASSLAGGNNEQFF.

The rearrangement uses TRBV10-1 and TRBJ2-7; weak D call: TRBD2 (5 bases). The CDR3 has 15 amino acids. Germline CDR1 is WNHNN and CDR2 is SYGVQD (reference sequence). V was cut by 4 bases and J by 0 bases, with 13 bases left in between. CDR3 sequence (DNA): TGCGCCAGCAGTGTTGGCGGGTCAGGCTCCTACGAGCAGTACTTC. Its translation is CASSVGGSGSYEQYF.

The chain uses TRBV28 and TRBJ1-1, with 7 bases identical to TRBD1. This CDR3 has 18 amino acids. Trimming removed 5 bases from V and 0 bases from J; junction bases left unmatched: 15. Germline V lookup: CDR1 MDHEN, CDR2 SYDVKM. The CDR3 region has the DNA TGTGCCAGCAGTCCAAGACGGGACAGTTCTAATATGAACACTGAAGCTTTCTTT. This codes for CASSPRRDSSNMNTEAFF.

The V gene is TRBV5-1, the J gene TRBJ2-1; 12 bases are shared with TRBD2. The junction had 8 bases not matched to a gene; V was cut back by 6 bases and J by 7 bases. CDR3 length equals 15 residues. The germline gives CDR1 SGHRS, CDR2 YFSETQ. The CDR3 DNA follows: TGCGCCAGCAACGACCCGGGACTAGCGGGTAATGAGCAGTTCTTC. Encoded protein: CASNDPGLAGNEQFF.

The V call is TRBV5-1, the J call TRBJ2-1; 7 nucleotides line up with TRBD2. The CDR3 length is 15 residues. V shed 2 bases and J 4 bases; nucleotides not matched to a gene: 6. Germline loops: CDR1 SGHRS, CDR2 YFSETQ. Here the CDR3 reads CASSLEGGMYNEQFF. The CDR3, as DNA: TGCGCCAGCAGCTTAGAGGGAGGGATGTACAATGAGCAGTTCTTC.

This sequence joins TRBV5-6 and TRBJ1-2; TRBD1 is a possible D gene (5 bases). V was pared by 1 base and J by 4 bases, with 8 bases between. CDR1 is SGHDT and CDR2 is YYEEEE in the germline V gene. This CDR3 is 13 amino acids long. The CDR3: CASSLRGSYGYTF. The CDR3 DNA follows: TGTGCCAGCAGCTTGAGGGGCAGCTATGGCTACACCTTC. Together with reference TRBV5-6 and TRBJ1-2, the CDR3 gives the full variable domain: DAGVTQSPTHLIKTRGQQVTLRCSPKSGHDTVSWYQQALGQGPQFIFQYYEEEERQRGNFPDRFSGHQFPNYSSELNVNALLLGDSALYLCASSLRGSYGYTFGSGTRLTVV.

The V call is TRBV5-1, the J call TRBJ2-1; 8 bases are a match to TRBD1. The V and J ends lost 1 base and 1 base, in that order; junction bases with no gene match: 4. This CDR3 has 16 residues. CDR1 is SGHRS and CDR2 is YFSETQ in the germline V gene. CDR3: CASSLNGQGSYNEQFF. The CDR3 DNA reads TGCGCCAGCAGCTTGAACGGACAGGGTTCCTACAATGAGCAGTTCTTC.

The chain's CDR3 is CSVARTGNTEAFF. Written as DNA, the CDR3 is TGCAGCGTCGCCCGGACAGGGAACACTGAAGCTTTCTTT. The genes are TRBV29-1 and TRBJ1-1, with TRBD1 matching 7 bases. Germline V gene data show CDR1 as SQVTM and CDR2 as ANQGSEA. The CDR3 extends over 13 amino acids. J gave up 1 base and V 6 bases, and 5 bases lay outside the gene matches.